The clone carrying this T cell receptor (beta chain) has more than one count but fewer than ten. Its specificity is not known. PCR involved 60 Vbeta and 13 Jbeta primers. Using immunoSEQ multiplex PCR, the repertoire was profiled, and TCRdb retains in-frame clones only, with some absent. Here the sample spans about 130,000 clones, around 73% being singletons. This sample is part of a study of cytomegalovirus exposure and HLA in healthy donors. Study results and caveats: Association of a missense DCLRE1C variant with TCR beta V- and J-gene trimming was reported in a later analysis.

Germline V gene lookup returns CDR1 SGHRS and CDR2 YFSETQ. The CDR3 runs 18 residues. Trimming removed 0 bases from V and 2 bases from J; junction bases left unmatched: 10. This receptor was obtained from a human donor in good health. The V gene is TRBV5-1, the J gene TRBJ2-2; 7 bases align to TRBD1. Input material: PBMCs. The CDR3 protein is CASSLAPQGISNTGELFF. CDR3 DNA: TGCGCCAGCAGCTTGGCCCCACAGGGGATAAGTAACACCGGGGAGCTGTTTTTT.